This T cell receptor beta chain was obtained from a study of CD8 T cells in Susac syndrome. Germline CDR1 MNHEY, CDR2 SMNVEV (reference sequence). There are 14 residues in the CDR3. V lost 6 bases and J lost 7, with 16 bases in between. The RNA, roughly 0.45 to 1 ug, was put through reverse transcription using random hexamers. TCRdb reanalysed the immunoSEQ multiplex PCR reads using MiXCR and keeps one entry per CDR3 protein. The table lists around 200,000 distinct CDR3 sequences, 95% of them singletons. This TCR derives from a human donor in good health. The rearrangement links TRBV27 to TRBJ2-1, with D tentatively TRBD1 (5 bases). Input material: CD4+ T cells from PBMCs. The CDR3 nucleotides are TGTGCCAGCAGGGAGATCGGACGGACAAATGAGCAGTTCTTC. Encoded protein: CASREIGRTNEQFF.